This T cell receptor (beta chain) was documented in a study of blood T cells in healthy people across ages (dated by TCRdb to 2013 to 2016). In terms of the full investigation: In model experiments, template switching captured about one uniquely barcoded TCR beta cDNA molecule for every two T cells. The donors were divided into four age groups: young (average about 15 years), middle-aged (about 39), aged (around 67) and long-lived (roughly 82). Using the same blood draw, the study looked at two additional independent replicas of 1 million unique cDNA reads for two donors, one aged 18 to 29 and the other aged 80 or older. Age-related changes in TCR beta repertoire diversity were measured in the study by deep sequencing normalized with unique cDNA molecular identifiers.

The donors were roughly 39 Caucasian individuals from Russia, aged about 6 to 95 years, who were systemically healthy. Each donor gave approximately 9.3 milliliters of peripheral blood, collected into EDTA-treated Vacutainer tubes. Ficoll-Paque density-gradient centrifugation was used to isolate PBMCs, with at least 6.5 million per sample. Trizol reagent was used to extract total RNA from the PBMCs, yielding at least 5 micrograms per sample. For every donor, flow cytometry on a PBMC aliquot measured the percentage of naive CD45RAhigh/CD27high T cells. What the research found in general, with its limitations: As age increased, observed TCR beta diversity per million T cells dropped in a roughly linear way, and a significant reduction was already evident by age 40. Since profiling was done on bulk unsorted PBMCs, naive and antigen-experienced compartments could not be conclusively compared. There was a strong correlation between observed TCR beta diversity and the percentage of naive T cells measured by flow cytometry. Because donor CMV infection status was unknown, age-related changes in expanded clonotypes were potentially confounded. Estimates of total diversity based on one million sequenced T cells were considered lower bounds and underestimates. Compared with the aged group, more naive CD4+ T cells, fewer expanded clones and increased TCR diversity were shown by the long-lived group, suggesting age selection.

As to this clonotype: Its specific antigen is unknown. The conserved phenylalanine or tryptophan is not found at the CDR3 terminus, so this likely reflects a read error.

Via the germline V gene, CDR1 is SQVTM and CDR2 ANQGSEA. Inclusive of both ends, the CDR3 amounts to 14 amino acids. Only the CDR3 part of the read is kept: 42 bases, read in frame from the first base. The library came from 5' RACE. TCRdb records Illumina HiSeq 2500 as the sequencer. The second PCR ran for about 6 to 12 cycles and used a J-beta primer mix along with a sample-barcoded 5' primer. A unique molecular identifier was introduced onto each TCR beta cDNA molecule by a template-switch 5' adaptor carrying 12 random nucleotides. Each sample yielded at least 2.5 million CDR3-containing paired-end reads. First-strand cDNA synthesis was performed from all RNA using the Mint cDNA synthesis kit, with priming by a TRBC-specific oligonucleotide. Following uracil-DNA glycosylase treatment, all cDNA underwent a first 18-cycle PCR with the universal primers M1SS and BC2_uni_R. Processing in the source paper ran as follows. For normalization, 1 million high-quality reads, each with a distinct molecular identifier, were randomly selected from each sample. Instead of being binned into consensus sequences, reads that shared molecular identifiers were thrown out. CDR3 identification, clonotype clustering and error correction used MiTCR with a Q25 quality threshold and the strictest error-elimination algorithm. A nonparametric unseen species model with Euler transformation was used to estimate lower-bound total TCR beta diversity. TCRdb took the public reads, trimmed them with fastp at Q25, ran MiXCR for clone calling and kept in-frame beta chains. When rows share a CDR3 protein, they turn into one entry using the most common DNA and genes. TCRdb, not the original authors, processed these V and J calls. The sample data list 550,000 to 650,000 distinct CDR3 sequences, and approximately 26% of these were observed just once. The top ten clones comprise approximately 3.6% of the sample.

This sample also appeared in a second study, on T cells of mothers and their children. Taken from the second paper: Nine systemically healthy Caucasian individuals served as donors, namely three mothers together with their six children. cDNA synthesis used all of the extracted RNA, with around 1.6 ug of RNA in each 15 ul reaction. Sample barcodes and 2-4 random nucleotides were added via the M1S primer in the second PCR. More than 8.5 million TCR beta CDR3 reads were obtained from each mother, and about 3 million reads were obtained from each child. Thymic selection similarly shapes TCR recombination output in related and unrelated pairs, with minor effect from inherited differences. Normalized repertoire overlap in related mother-child pairs was always slightly higher than in unrelated mother-child pairs, but the difference was never significant. With a sensitivity of approximately 100 clones per million clonotypes, no persistent microchimeric T cell clones were detected. In the study, deep NGS was used to compare the TCR beta repertoires of mothers and children, and features distinguishing related mother-child pairs from unrelated individuals were sought. The mean age was roughly 40 +/- 4 years for the mothers and about 10 +/- 4 years for the children. After adapter ligation with NEBNext reagents, the libraries were sequenced on Illumina HiSeq 2000 with 100+100 nt paired-end reads. To prevent cross-contamination, the mother and child libraries were prepared one month apart and sequenced in separate runs. For each donor, somewhere between roughly 450,000 and 2,200,000 distinct TCR beta clonotypes were identified. Naive TCR beta clonotypes were estimated from low-frequency clonotypes matched to each donor's FACS-determined naive share, without sorting.

This receptor chain uses TRBV29-1 and TRBJ1-5; 5 matching bases give a weak D call of TRBD1. What was sequenced was blood. The receptor comes from a boy aged 2-9 years in good health. The CDR3 sequence is CGVELAGGNQPQHL. The DNA sequence follows: TGCGGCGTTGAATTGGCGGGGGGCAATCAGCCCCAGCATCTT.